These T cell receptor beta chains were read from a single sample in a study of blood T cell repertoires in COVID-19. Sequenced by immunoSEQ multiplex PCR; TCRdb stores in-frame clones only, minus some. Of approximately 70,000 clones detected, approximately 90% appear once; the ten largest clones hold approximately 6.8%. The specimen was peripheral blood. All receptors come from an elderly woman with active COVID-19. CDR3s leave out the opening cysteine and the closing phenylalanine or tryptophan. Each record gives: V gene, clone size, CDR3 protein. Expanded clones get a size class; other rows say once, few or many, or leave the size out.

TRBV2	NA	ASSENWSGNTIY
TRBV9	NA	ASSPDITAGELF
TRBV19	NA	ASRRRFSTDTQY
TRBV5-4	NA	ASSPFSGSIYDEQY
TRBV7-3	once	ASSLTGQGTDTQY
TRBV7-9	NA	ASSSGLREQF
TRBV7-2	NA	ASSLSESYEQY
TRBV28	NA	ASSFVDAWTEAF
TRBV7-2	NA	ASTRRRGGQNTEAF
TRBV29-1	NA	SVGLTGSHGYT
TRBV4-3	NA	ASSQEPVGTNTGELF
TRBV27	once	ASSPRGARSNQPQH
TRBV29-1	once	SVETSGTYEQY
TRBV10-3	NA	AISELRTGERY
TRBV11-2	NA	ASSRDRDGIQY
TRBV7-2	NA	ASSPFLAKNIQY
TRBV6-6	once	ASRITSSTDTQY
TRBV6-6	NA	ASSYSGGRNSPLH
TRBV19	few	ASRNRRSTNEKLF
TRBV6-1	NA	ASSEGGLRYNSPLH
TRBV3-1/TRBV3-2	NA	ASTATGEETQY
TRBV7-9	few	ASSLSGGGELF
TRBV7-8	once	ASSLVSGRATDTQY
TRBV3-1/TRBV3-2	once	ASAMRRTGYEQY
TRBV27	NA	ASSLNRGQTGELF
TRBV28	NA	ASSSMGQNNEQF
TRBV7-8	NA	ASSGDRGRWNEQF
TRBV6-2/TRBV6-3	NA	ASSYHETSAWY
TRBV9	NA	ASSTGLAGTDEQF
TRBV18	NA	ASSPTTGNYGYT
TRBV11-3	NA	ASSFAGTGEQY
TRBV7-2	NA	ASSLGGLAGTTGYH
TRBV13	NA	ASSFRDPTNEKLF
TRBV4-3	NA	ASSQDILSYSYEQY
TRBV18	NA	ASSPNWLRGGNEQF
TRBV5-6	NA	ASSFRGMSSYEQY
TRBV5-1	NA	ASSLDRSGGTGELF
TRBV10-3	NA	AISQGVAASNTGELF
TRBV7-2	NA	ASSPDRGLPKLF
TRBV7-2	NA	ASSPVRDTNEKLF
TRBV28	NA	ASSFTFSGDASGKTRTDTQY
TRBV7-9	NA	ASSDDFGRSSYEQY
TRBV11-2	once	ASSLVASGAALEQF
TRBV28	NA	ASSTKRGPSTDTQY
TRBV6-5	NA	ASRAGLYYNEQF
TRBV4-3	NA	ASSQDPGVGNTIY
TRBV4-3	NA	ASSQVLGGRGYT
TRBV19	NA	ASSSGGPYNEQF
TRBV5-5	NA	ASINRDRANTEAF
TRBV12-3/TRBV12-4	NA	ASSLGGVQPQH
TRBV18	NA	ASSQRQGSTDTQY
TRBV7-9	once	ASSLLSGIGTDTQY
TRBV4-2	once	ASSQEGTGFGELF
TRBV5-6	NA	ASSSGQLYGYT